The 2 T cell receptor beta chains in this list originate from one sample, sequenced in a study of cytomegalovirus exposure and HLA in healthy donors. Both 60 Vbeta primers and 13 Jbeta primers went into the PCR. The protocol was immunoSEQ multiplex PCR, while the TCRdb copy is restricted to in-frame clones and leaves out a portion. The data show about 220,000 clones, about three quarters seen once. Sequencing was carried out using PBMCs. The origin of the receptors is a male donor in good health and CMV-seronegative.

The chain couples TRBV11-2 to TRBJ2-7; TRBD2 aligns across 7 bases. The CDR3 is 17 amino acids. CDR1 is SGHAT and CDR2 is FQNNGV in the germline V gene. V lost 7 bases, J lost 4 bases, and 19 bases stayed unmatched. Here the CDR3 reads CASNGLGSARSSYEQYF. CDR3 sequence (DNA): TGTGCCAGCAATGGACTAGGCTCAGCGCGGAGTTCGTACGAGCAGTACTTC.

The V call is TRBV18, the J call TRBJ2-7; 10 bases agree with TRBD1. CDR1 is KGHSH and CDR2 is LQKENI in the germline V gene. V lost 2 bases and J lost 4; bases outside the gene matches: 5. This CDR3 has 15 amino acids. The CDR3 spells CASSPTRTGGYEQYF. The CDR3 nucleotides are TGTGCCAGCTCACCAACAAGGACAGGGGGGTACGAGCAGTACTTC.